This T cell receptor beta chain was recovered during a study of identical twins. Study-level points and caveats: When twins shared out-of-frame alpha sequences, those sequences had excess low generation probability. Abundant beta clonotypes from cord blood bore fewer insertions; memory repertoires lacked this pattern.

TCRdb independently ran MiXCR on the 5' RACE reads; one entry per CDR3 protein. The table records about 720,000 distinct CDR3 sequences, roughly 18% of them present only once. The table lists this clonotype with many counts. Its antigen is unidentified. Germline V gene lookup returns CDR1 DFQATT and CDR2 SNEGSKA (reference sequence). The CDR3 spans 16 residues. The V gene end was trimmed by 2 bases and the J gene end by 0 bases; junction bases not matched to a gene: 5. These data were also reused for a study on T cells expressing NK-cell markers. That investigation notes: With respect to HCMV, seven of the eight sequenced donors were seropositive, and one was seronegative.

This chain uses TRBV20-1 with TRBJ1-1; 11 nucleotides align to TRBD1. The specimen was PBMCs. The receptor was isolated from a woman aged 18-29 years in good health. The CDR3 DNA follows: TGCAGTGCTAGAAGGACAGGGGGCCCCTTGAACACTGAAGCTTTCTTT. Protein sequence: CSARRTGGPLNTEAFF.